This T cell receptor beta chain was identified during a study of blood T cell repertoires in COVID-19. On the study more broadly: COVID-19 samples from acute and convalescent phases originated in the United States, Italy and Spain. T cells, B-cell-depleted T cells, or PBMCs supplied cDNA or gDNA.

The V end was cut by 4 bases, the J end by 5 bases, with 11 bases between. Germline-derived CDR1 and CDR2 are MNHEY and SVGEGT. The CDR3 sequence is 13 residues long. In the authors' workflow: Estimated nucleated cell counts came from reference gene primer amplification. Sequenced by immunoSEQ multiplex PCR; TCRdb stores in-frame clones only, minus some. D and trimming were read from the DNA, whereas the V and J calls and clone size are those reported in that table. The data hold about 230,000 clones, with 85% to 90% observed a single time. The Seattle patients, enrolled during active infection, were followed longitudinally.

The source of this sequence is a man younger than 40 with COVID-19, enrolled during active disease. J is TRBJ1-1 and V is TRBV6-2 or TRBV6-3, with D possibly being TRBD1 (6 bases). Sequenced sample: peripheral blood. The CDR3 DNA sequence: TGTGCCAGCAGTTTTCAACAGGGAACTGAAGCTTTCTTT. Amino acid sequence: CASSFQQGTEAFF.